A single sample is the source of the 3 T cell receptor beta chains below, sequenced in a study of blood T cell repertoires in COVID-19 (TCRdb year 2020). The receptor library was made with the immunoSEQ multiplex PCR assay. The source is immuneACCESS, and TCRdb retained only in-frame sequences with V and J called. Part of the clones is not carried over; for the studies checked, unresolved V genes explain less than half of this, and the remainder is unexplained. This sample comprises tens of thousands of clones, over 75% of them detected only once. In total, the top ten clones hold under 8% of the sample. The sequencing input was peripheral blood. These receptors were collected from a man aged 60 to 75 with COVID-19, enrolled during active disease.

This CDR3 is CATSRDNREIRTDTQYF. The CDR3 DNA reads as TGTGCCACCAGCAGAGATAATCGGGAGATTAGGACAGATACGCAGTATTTT. The chain joins TRBV15 to TRBJ2-3; tentatively, D is TRBD2 (6 bases). The CDR3 is 17 residues long. V was pared by 0 bases and J by 3 bases, with 16 bases between. Germline lookup yields CDR1 LNHNV and CDR2 YYDKDF (reference sequence).

This clone was found once. The genes are TRBV18 and TRBJ2-5; D not resolved. CDR3 length: 14 residues. Trimming pared 0 bases from V and 2 bases from J, leaving 7 bases between. Looked up from germline, CDR1 is KGHSH and CDR2 is LQKENI. The CDR3 DNA is TGTGCCAGCTCACCACCGGAGCAGCAAGAGACCCAGTACTTC. It encodes CASSPPEQQETQYF. The variable domain in full, with the rest retrieved from reference TRBV18 and TRBJ2-5, is NAGVMQNPRHLVRRRGQEARLRCSPMKGHSHVYWYRQLPEEGLKFMVYLQKENIIDESGMPKERFSAEFPKEGPSILRIQQVVRGDSAAYFCASSPPEQQETQYFGPGTRLLVL.

The chain recombines TRBV30 with TRBJ2-3, with TRBD2 identical over 8 bases. CDR1 is GTSNPN, CDR2 SVGIG, per germline (reference sequence). Trimming took 0 bases from V and 3 from J; bases not matched to a gene: 5. The CDR3 has 15 residues. The CDR3 region is CAWSVGGGQTDTQYF. In DNA, the CDR3 is TGTGCCTGGAGTGTCGGGGGGGGCCAGACAGATACGCAGTATTTT.